The rows below give T cell receptor beta chains drawn from one sample of a study of primary melanoma T cells and metastatic recurrence. Some clones are missing from TCRdb's copy, which holds only in-frame ones; the method was immunoSEQ multiplex PCR. This table has 150 to 200 clones, about nine tenths appearing once. The source material was melanoma tumor tissue. The receptor source for this set is a human donor with melanoma. The CDR3 runs from the conserved cysteine through the conserved F or W. A D gene is named only where the DNA matches it firmly. Size is stated for part of the rows, as once, few or many counts, or as a class when the clone is expanded.

clone_size: -; j_call: TRBJ1-5; v_call: TRBV5-1; d_call: TRBD1; cdr3_aa: CASSPITGDQPQHF; cdr3_nt: TGCGCCAGCAGCCCAATCACAGGGGATCAGCCCCAGCATTTT
clone_size: -; j_call: TRBJ2-7; v_call: TRBV19; d_call: -; cdr3_aa: CASNATYYEQYF; cdr3_nt: TGTGCCAGTAATGCCACCTACTACGAGCAGTACTTC
clone_size: -; j_call: TRBJ2-1; v_call: TRBV10-2; d_call: TRBD2; cdr3_aa: CASSESRTSGGLDEQFF; cdr3_nt: TGCGCCAGCAGTGAGTCTCGGACTAGCGGGGGATTAGATGAGCAGTTCTTC
clone_size: few; j_call: TRBJ1-2; v_call: TRBV7-7; d_call: -; cdr3_aa: CASSPGPGPSYGYTF; cdr3_nt: TGTGCCAGCAGCCCCGGGCCGGGACCGAGCTATGGCTACACCTTC
clone_size: -; j_call: TRBJ1-2; v_call: TRBV15; d_call: -; cdr3_aa: CATSRDSQGSYGYTF; cdr3_nt: TGTGCCACCAGCAGAGATAGTCAGGGCTCCTATGGCTACACCTTC
clone_size: -; j_call: TRBJ1-6; v_call: TRBV11-3; d_call: -; cdr3_aa: CASNQMQRGSNNSPLHF; cdr3_nt: TGTGCCAGCAACCAAATGCAGCGTGGGTCTAATAATTCACCCCTCCACTTT
clone_size: -; j_call: TRBJ2-2; v_call: TRBV7-1; d_call: -; cdr3_aa: CASSEGRVLPGELFF; cdr3_nt: TGTGCCAGCAGTGAAGGCAGGGTTCTCCCGGGGGAGCTGTTTTTT
clone_size: -; j_call: TRBJ2-2; v_call: TRBV1; d_call: -; cdr3_aa: CASSAPTTGELFF; cdr3_nt: TGCGCCAGCAGCGCACCCACGACCGGGGAGCTGTTTTTT
clone_size: -; j_call: TRBJ2-1; v_call: TRBV11-3; d_call: TRBD2; cdr3_aa: CASSILSGDYNEQFF; cdr3_nt: TGTGCCAGCAGCATTCTTAGCGGGGACTACAATGAGCAGTTCTTC
clone_size: -; j_call: TRBJ1-2; v_call: TRBV11-3; d_call: -; cdr3_aa: CASSLRTMNYGYTF; cdr3_nt: TGTGCCAGCAGCTTAAGGACTATGAACTATGGCTACACCTTC
clone_size: few; j_call: TRBJ2-1; v_call: TRBV11-3; d_call: -; cdr3_aa: CASSGYGPDLNEQFF; cdr3_nt: TGTGCCAGCAGCGGGTACGGGCCTGATCTTAATGAGCAGTTCTTC
clone_size: -; j_call: TRBJ2-1; v_call: TRBV19; d_call: -; cdr3_aa: CASSRRVANEQFF; cdr3_nt: TGTGCCAGTAGTCGCAGGGTGGCCAATGAGCAGTTCTTC
clone_size: -; j_call: TRBJ2-3; v_call: TRBV5-1; d_call: TRBD2; cdr3_aa: CASSRAGGANTQYF; cdr3_nt: TGCGCCAGCAGCCGAGCGGGAGGTGCGAATACGCAGTATTTT
clone_size: -; j_call: TRBJ1-1; v_call: TRBV19; d_call: -; cdr3_aa: CASSGQMNTEAFF; cdr3_nt: TGTGCCAGTAGCGGACAGATGAACACTGAAGCTTTCTTT
clone_size: -; j_call: TRBJ2-3; v_call: TRBV14; d_call: -; cdr3_aa: CASSPARAIRTDTQYF; cdr3_nt: TGTGCCAGCAGCCCCGCGAGGGCGATTCGCACAGATACGCAGTATTTT
clone_size: -; j_call: TRBJ1-4; v_call: TRBV30; d_call: TRBD1; cdr3_aa: CASSPQGQYDEKLFF; cdr3_nt: TGTGCCAGCAGCCCCCAGGGACAGTATGATGAAAAACTGTTTTTT
clone_size: -; j_call: TRBJ2-2; v_call: TRBV7-6; d_call: TRBD2; cdr3_aa: CASSLTIPGGTSNGELFF; cdr3_nt: TGTGCCAGCAGTCTCACCATTCCGGGGGGAACCTCGAACGGGGAGCTGTTTTTT
clone_size: -; j_call: TRBJ2-3; v_call: TRBV11-3; d_call: TRBD2; cdr3_aa: CASSAGLARSTDTQYF; cdr3_nt: TGTGCCAGCAGCGCGGGACTAGCGAGAAGCACAGATACGCAGTATTTT
clone_size: -; j_call: TRBJ2-6; v_call: TRBV11-3; d_call: -; cdr3_aa: CASSETGSDLSGANVLTF; cdr3_nt: TGTGCCAGCAGCGAAACCGGGTCGGACCTCTCTGGGGCCAACGTCCTGACTTTC
clone_size: -; j_call: TRBJ2-3; v_call: TRBV7-6; d_call: TRBD1; cdr3_aa: CASSLARGLRTDTQYF; cdr3_nt: TGTGCCAGCAGCTTGGCCAGGGGGCTCCGCACAGATACGCAGTATTTT